This T cell receptor (beta chain) was retrieved from a study of blood T cell repertoires in COVID-19 (dated by TCRdb to between 2020 and 2021). General notes on the study: Collaborator samples came from the United States, Italy and Spain and covered acute and convalescent phases of COVID-19. The repertoires were made available in a free public database intended to serve as a resource for research on the immune response to SARS-CoV-2. The material from the prospective study consisted of cDNA or gDNA derived from T cells, B-cell-depleted T cells, or PBMCs. Deeply sampled blood TCRbeta repertoires from subjects exposed to, actively infected with, or recovered from COVID-19 were included in the dataset. Samples came from the ongoing ImmuneRACE study (first 160 participants) plus 1,254 subjects from 6 global collaborators. Where available, HLA class I and class II types were obtained from metadata supplied by the sample provider rather than from assay-based typing. Nearly every sample came with metadata listing a de-identified subject ID, COVID-19 status, age in years and sex. Summary of the overall study and its limitations: The quantity of clinical and demographic metadata differed by source and by participant and was supplied without curation.

In the prospective study, participants were roughly 18 to 89 years old, resided in about two dozen geographic areas of the United States, and were enrolled through a virtual design. Cohort assignment in the prospective study relied on participant-reported clinical history from a screening survey and a study questionnaire. For ImmuneRACE Cohort 3, a participant was defined as recovered based on two consecutive negative NP/OP PCR tests, clearance by a healthcare professional, or resolution of symptoms. In the prospective study, mobile phlebotomists collected whole blood, serum and a nasopharyngeal or oropharyngeal swab from each participant. Prospective study participants could optionally give additional blood draws and questionnaires over a roughly two-month period. Before DNA extraction, blood samples from the prospective study were shipped at room temperature or frozen. Worth noting for this clone: Its cognate antigen has yet to be identified. No clone much larger than this one lies a single base away; base qualities are absent.

Unmatched junction bases come to 2, with V trimmed by 7 bases and J by 4 bases. From the cysteine up to the phenylalanine, the CDR3 has a length of 12 residues. Of the read, only the CDR3 DNA is kept; its 36 bases are in frame from base 1. For CDR1 and CDR2, the germline V gene lists MGHDK and SYGVNS. The immunoSEQ Assay, a bias-controlled multiplex PCR, was used to amplify TCRbeta CDR3 regions from genomic DNA. Per the authors' processing: Nucleated cell counts per sample were estimated from amplification of reference gene primers within the assay. To quantify the absolute abundance of each unique TCRbeta CDR3 rearrangement, sequence reads were collapsed and filtered. For each sample, productive Simpson clonality was calculated as the square root of Simpson's diversity index over productive rearrangements. TCRdb obtained this table from immuneACCESS and retained in-frame rearrangements with V and J assigned. These tables miss some clones; where compared with another copy, unresolved V genes account for less than half of the shortfall, and the remainder is unexplained. V and J calls plus clone size are reproduced from that table; the DNA served to infer D and trimming. The sample data list roughly 46,000 clones, and around 87% of these were observed just once. Of the sample, around 3.1% is held by the ten largest clones.

The TCR originated in a woman aged 50 to 65 who had recovered from COVID-19. This chain joins TRBV25-1 to TRBJ2-3; the central 7 bases match TRBD2. The specimen was PBMCs or T cells enriched from blood (not recorded which). The CDR3 region reads CASTRGADTQYF. The DNA sequence follows: TGTGCCAGCACTCGGGGGGCAGATACGCAGTATTTT.